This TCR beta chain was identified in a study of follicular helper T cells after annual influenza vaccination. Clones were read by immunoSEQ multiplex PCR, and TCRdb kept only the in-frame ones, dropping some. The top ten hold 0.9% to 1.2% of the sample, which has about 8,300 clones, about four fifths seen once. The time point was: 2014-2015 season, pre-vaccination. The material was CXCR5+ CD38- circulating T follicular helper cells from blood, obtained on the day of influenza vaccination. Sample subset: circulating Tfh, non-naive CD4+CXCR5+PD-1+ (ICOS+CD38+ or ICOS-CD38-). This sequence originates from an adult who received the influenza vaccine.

The CDR3 loop is CASSTSGGLEQYF. The CDR3 DNA reads as TGTGCCAGTAGTACTAGCGGGGGGCTCGAGCAGTACTTC. The rearrangement joins TRBV19 to TRBJ2-7; 11 bases are a match to TRBD2. The V gene's germline CDR1 is LNHDA and CDR2 SQIVND (reference sequence). Unmatched junction bases numbered 2, after V lost 4 bases and J lost 6 bases. This CDR3 has 13 amino acids.